The rows below give T cell receptor beta chains drawn from one sample of a study of OX40 agonist ivuxolimab in advanced cancers. This table comes from immunoSEQ multiplex PCR, and its TCRdb copy is limited to in-frame clones, with some not included. The table lists almost 70,000 clones, roughly 90% of them singletons. This material consisted of CD4+ or CD8+ T cells sorted from blood, taken in a trial of the OX40 agonist ivuxolimab. These receptors all stem from an adult with an advanced solid tumor such as melanoma, head and neck, liver or kidney cancer. Each CDR3 is given with its conserved first and last residue. Each record gives: CDR3 length, V gene, J gene, clone size, D gene, CDR3 DNA, CDR3 protein. A D gene is named only where the DNA matches it firmly. Expanded clones get a size class; other rows say once, few or many, or leave the size out.

>15|TRBV6-5|TRBJ1-3|NA|TRBD1
TGTGCCAGCGCCCAGGACAGGGAGACTGGAAACACCATATATTTT
CASAQDRETGNTIYF
>16|TRBV25-1|TRBJ2-6|NA|NA
TGTGCCAGCAGTGAAGCATGGGGCTCTAGGGCCAACGTCCTGACTTTC
CASSEAWGSRANVLTF
>16|TRBV19|TRBJ1-5|once|NA
TGTGCCAGTAGTATAATGGCCAGGGGTAGCAATCAGCCCCAGCATTTT
CASSIMARGSNQPQHF
>13|TRBV29-1|TRBJ2-7|once|NA
TGCAGCGCCAGGGTAGTCGACTCCTACGAGCAGTACTTC
CSARVVDSYEQYF
>15|TRBV5-1|TRBJ1-5|NA|TRBD1
TGCGCCAGCAGCTTGAGGACAGGGGACAATCAGCCCCAGCATTTT
CASSLRTGDNQPQHF
>18|TRBV15|TRBJ1-6|NA|NA
TGTGCCACCAGCCCGCAGGGAAGTTCTCTAGGCTATAATTCACCCCTCCACTTT
CATSPQGSSLGYNSPLHF
>15|TRBV7-9|TRBJ2-3|NA|NA
TGTGCCAGCAGCTTGGGGGGACACCCGTCAGATACGCAGTATTTT
CASSLGGHPSDTQYF
>14|TRBV18|TRBJ2-2|NA|NA
TGTGCCAGCTCACCACCGGACTTCACCGGGGAGCTGTTTTTT
CASSPPDFTGELFF
>12|TRBV18|TRBJ1-1|NA|NA
TGTGCCAGCTCAAAACAACACACTGAAGCTTTCTTT
CASSKQHTEAFF
>15|TRBV5-1|TRBJ2-4|NA|TRBD1
TGCGCCAGCAGCCTGGAAGGCGGACAGGGAAACATTCAGTACTTC
CASSLEGGQGNIQYF
>17|TRBV11-3|TRBJ2-7|once|NA
TGTGCCAGCAGCTTAGTATTGTCAGGTGGGGCCTCCTACGAGCAGTACTTC
CASSLVLSGGASYEQYF
>16|TRBV9|TRBJ1-3|NA|TRBD1
TGTGCCAGCAGCGTAGGAACTCCGGGACAGGGAAACACCATATATTTT
CASSVGTPGQGNTIYF
>15|TRBV15|TRBJ1-5|NA|NA
TGTGCCACCAGCAGAGATTGGGCACCCAATCAGCCCCAGCATTTT
CATSRDWAPNQPQHF
>14|TRBV29-1|TRBJ1-2|NA|NA
TGCAGCGTTGTTGGCCTAGGTTCTAACTATGGCTACACCTTC
CSVVGLGSNYGYTF
>13|TRBV7-9|TRBJ2-7|NA|NA
TGTGCCAGCAGCCCAAGGGCCCCGGGCGAGCAGTACTTC
CASSPRAPGEQYF
>16|TRBV7-2|TRBJ2-2|NA|NA
TGTGCCAGCAGCTTAGGAGCGATCATGAACACCGGGGAGCTGTTTTTT
CASSLGAIMNTGELFF
>13|TRBV7-3|TRBJ2-1|NA|NA
TGTGCCAGCAGCTCACGCGTAACCAATGAGCAGTTCTTC
CASSSRVTNEQFF
>17|TRBV7-2|TRBJ2-1|NA|NA
TGTGCCAGCAGCTCTTCCACAGGGAAGGCCTCCTACAATGAGCAGTTCTTC
CASSSSTGKASYNEQFF
>14|TRBV7-9|TRBJ1-2|few|TRBD1
TGTGCCAGCAGCTCCCCGACAGGGAGGAGCGGCTACACCTTC
CASSSPTGRSGYTF
>16|TRBV5-8|TRBJ1-5|NA|NA
TGTGCCAGCAGCTTGCGGTCCCCAACGCGCAATCAGCCCCAGCATTTT
CASSLRSPTRNQPQHF
>16|TRBV28|TRBJ2-1|NA|TRBD1
TGTGCCAGCAGTTTGAGGGGCAGGGGGTCCTACAATGAGCAGTTCTTC
CASSLRGRGSYNEQFF
>16|TRBV18|TRBJ2-3|once|NA
TGTGCCAGCTCAGCCTTTAAGGGGCGAATCTCAGATACGCAGTATTTT
CASSAFKGRISDTQYF
>16|TRBV9|TRBJ2-4|NA|TRBD1
TGTGCCAGCAGCGAGGGACAGGCCCTAGCCAAAAACATTCAGTACTTC
CASSEGQALAKNIQYF
>15|TRBV27|TRBJ2-1|NA|TRBD2
TGTGCCAGCAGTTTGTCTAGCGGGGAGTGGGGTGAGCAGTTCTTC
CASSLSSGEWGEQFF
>16|TRBV15|TRBJ2-2|once|TRBD2
TGTGCCACCAGCAGAATAGCGGGGGCGAACACCGGGGAGCTGTTTTTT
CATSRIAGANTGELFF
>14|TRBV5-4|TRBJ2-5|NA|NA
TGTGCCAGCAGCTTGGCGGGTAGTGGGGAGACCCAGTACTTC
CASSLAGSGETQYF
>13|TRBV7-3|TRBJ1-6|NA|NA
TGTGCCAGCAGCCAATTTTCCGATTTTCCCCTCCACTTT
CASSQFSDFPLHF
>15|TRBV5-1|TRBJ1-5|NA|NA
TGCGCCAGCAGCTTGTTAGGTGGAGGAGATCAGCCCCAGCATTTT
CASSLLGGGDQPQHF
>17|TRBV4-2|TRBJ1-3|NA|TRBD1
TGTGCCAGCAGCCAAGACCCTGGGACAGGGGGCGGAAACACCATATATTTT
CASSQDPGTGGGNTIYF
>13|TRBV5-1|TRBJ2-3|NA|NA
TGCGCCAGCAGCTTTGGGGGTGGAGATACGCAGTATTTT
CASSFGGGDTQYF
>14|TRBV7-3|TRBJ2-4|NA|TRBD1
TGTGCCAGCAGCCTCGACAGGGGAGAGGGCATTCAGTACTTC
CASSLDRGEGIQYF
>14|TRBV6-5|TRBJ1-1|NA|TRBD1
TGTGCCAGCACTCAGAACAGGGGCGGTACTGAAGCTTTCTTT
CASTQNRGGTEAFF
>16|TRBV18|TRBJ1-6|NA|NA
TGTGCCAGCTCACCTTCCGGGACATCGCGGAATTCACCCCTCCACTTT
CASSPSGTSRNSPLHF